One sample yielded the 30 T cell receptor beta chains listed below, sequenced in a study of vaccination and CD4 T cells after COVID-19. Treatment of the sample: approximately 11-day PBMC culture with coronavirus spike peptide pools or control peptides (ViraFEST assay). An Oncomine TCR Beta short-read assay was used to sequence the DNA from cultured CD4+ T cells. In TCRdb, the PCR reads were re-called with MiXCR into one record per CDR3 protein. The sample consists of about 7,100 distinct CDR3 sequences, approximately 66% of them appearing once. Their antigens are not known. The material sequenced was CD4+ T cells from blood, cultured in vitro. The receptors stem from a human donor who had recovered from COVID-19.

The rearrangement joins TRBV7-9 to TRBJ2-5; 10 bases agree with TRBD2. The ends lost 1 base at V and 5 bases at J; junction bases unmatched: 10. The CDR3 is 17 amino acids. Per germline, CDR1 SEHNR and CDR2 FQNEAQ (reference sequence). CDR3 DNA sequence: TGTGCCAGCAGCTTAGGTACTAGCGGGACGGCGTCGGAGACCCAGTACTTC. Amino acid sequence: CASSLGTSGTASETQYF.

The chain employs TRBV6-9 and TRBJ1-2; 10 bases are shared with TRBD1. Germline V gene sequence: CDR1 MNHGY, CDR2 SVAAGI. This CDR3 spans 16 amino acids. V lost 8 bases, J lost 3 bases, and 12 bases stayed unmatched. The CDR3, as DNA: TGTGCCAGCTTTACCTCCGGGACAGGGGATCACTATGGCTACACCTTC. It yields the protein CASFTSGTGDHYGYTF.

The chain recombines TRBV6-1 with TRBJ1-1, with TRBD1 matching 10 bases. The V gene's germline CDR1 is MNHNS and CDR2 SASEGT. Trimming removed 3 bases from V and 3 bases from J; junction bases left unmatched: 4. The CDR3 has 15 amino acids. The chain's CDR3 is CASSDQTGGYTEAFF. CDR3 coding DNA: TGTGCCAGCAGTGACCAGACAGGGGGCTACACTGAAGCTTTCTTT.

CDR3 nucleotide sequence: TGTGCCAGTCGGGGAACAGGGGGTCAGCCCCAGCATTTT. Translated, it gives CASRGTGGQPQHF. The chain combines TRBV19 with TRBJ1-5; TRBD1 matches 8 bases. Losses at the gene ends were 8 bases for V and 6 bases for J; bases not matched to a gene: 6. Germline V CDR1 and CDR2: LNHDA, SQIVND (reference sequence). The CDR3 consists of 13 residues.

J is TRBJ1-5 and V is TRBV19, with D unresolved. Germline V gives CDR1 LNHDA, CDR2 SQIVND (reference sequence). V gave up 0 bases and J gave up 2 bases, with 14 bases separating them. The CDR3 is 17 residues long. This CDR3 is CASSIERGAGGNQPQHF. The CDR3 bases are TGTGCCAGTAGTATAGAACGAGGCGCTGGCGGCAATCAGCCCCAGCATTTT.

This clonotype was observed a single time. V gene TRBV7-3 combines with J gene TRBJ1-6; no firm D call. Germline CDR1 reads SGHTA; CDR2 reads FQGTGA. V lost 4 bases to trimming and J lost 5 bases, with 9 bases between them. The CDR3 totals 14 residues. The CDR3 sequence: CASSSGVHNSPLHF. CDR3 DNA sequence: TGTGCCAGCAGCTCCGGAGTTCATAATTCACCCCTCCACTTT.

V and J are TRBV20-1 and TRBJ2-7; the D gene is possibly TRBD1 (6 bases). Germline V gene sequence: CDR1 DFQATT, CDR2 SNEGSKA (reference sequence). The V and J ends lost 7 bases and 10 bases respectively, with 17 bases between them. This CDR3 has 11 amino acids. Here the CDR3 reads CSVQGSGSQYF. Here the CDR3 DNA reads TGCAGTGTACAGGGATCGGGATCCCAGTACTTC.

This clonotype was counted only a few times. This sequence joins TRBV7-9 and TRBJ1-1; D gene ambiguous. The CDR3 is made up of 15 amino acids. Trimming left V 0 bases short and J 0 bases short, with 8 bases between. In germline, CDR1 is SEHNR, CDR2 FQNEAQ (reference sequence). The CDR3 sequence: CASSLAQSMNTEAFF. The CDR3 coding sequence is TGTGCCAGCAGCTTAGCGCAGAGCATGAACACTGAAGCTTTCTTT.

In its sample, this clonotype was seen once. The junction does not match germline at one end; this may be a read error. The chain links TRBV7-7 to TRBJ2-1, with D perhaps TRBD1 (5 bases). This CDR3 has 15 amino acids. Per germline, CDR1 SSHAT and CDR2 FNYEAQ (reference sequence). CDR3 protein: CASSSTVDLYNEQFF. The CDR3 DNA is TGTGCTAGCAGCTCGACAGTTGATCTTTACAATGAGCAGTTCTTC.

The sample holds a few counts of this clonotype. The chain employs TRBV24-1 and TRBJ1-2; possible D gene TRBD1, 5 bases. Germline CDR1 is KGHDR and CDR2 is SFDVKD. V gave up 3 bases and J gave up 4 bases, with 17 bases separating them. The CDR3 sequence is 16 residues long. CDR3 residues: CATSDATAKSFYGYTF. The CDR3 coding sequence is TGTGCCACCAGTGATGCGACAGCCAAATCTTTCTATGGCTACACCTTC.

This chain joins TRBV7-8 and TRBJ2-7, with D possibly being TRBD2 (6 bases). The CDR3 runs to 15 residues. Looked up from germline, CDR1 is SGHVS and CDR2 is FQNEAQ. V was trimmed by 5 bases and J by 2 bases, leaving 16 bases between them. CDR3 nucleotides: TGTGCCAGCAGCGGAGGGACGGCACCAACCTACGAGCAGTACTTC. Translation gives CASSGGTAPTYEQYF.

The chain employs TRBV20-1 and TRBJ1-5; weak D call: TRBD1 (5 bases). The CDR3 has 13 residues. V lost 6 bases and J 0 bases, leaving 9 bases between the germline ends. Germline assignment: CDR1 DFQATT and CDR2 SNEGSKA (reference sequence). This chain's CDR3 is CSAMGDSNQPQHF. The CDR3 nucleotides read TGCAGTGCAATGGGGGATAGCAATCAGCCCCAGCATTTT.

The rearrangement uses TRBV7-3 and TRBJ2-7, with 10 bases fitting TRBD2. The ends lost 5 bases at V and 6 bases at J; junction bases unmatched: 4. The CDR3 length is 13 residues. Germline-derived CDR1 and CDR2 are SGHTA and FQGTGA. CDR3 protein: CASSTSGTGEQYF. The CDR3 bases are TGTGCCAGCAGCACTAGCGGGACGGGCGAGCAGTACTTC.

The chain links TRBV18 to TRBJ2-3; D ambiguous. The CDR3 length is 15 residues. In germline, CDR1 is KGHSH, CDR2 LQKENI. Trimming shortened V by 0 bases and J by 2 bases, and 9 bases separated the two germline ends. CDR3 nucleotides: TGTGCCAGCTCACCACCTCAAGGTCTCACAGATACGCAGTATTTT. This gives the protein CASSPPQGLTDTQYF.

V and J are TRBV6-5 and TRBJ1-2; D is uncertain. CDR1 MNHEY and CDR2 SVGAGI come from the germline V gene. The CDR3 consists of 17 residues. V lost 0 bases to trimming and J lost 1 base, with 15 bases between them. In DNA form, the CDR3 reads TGTGCCAGCAGTTACTCGACCGACGGGCTCGATAACTATGGCTACACCTTC. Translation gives CASSYSTDGLDNYGYTF.

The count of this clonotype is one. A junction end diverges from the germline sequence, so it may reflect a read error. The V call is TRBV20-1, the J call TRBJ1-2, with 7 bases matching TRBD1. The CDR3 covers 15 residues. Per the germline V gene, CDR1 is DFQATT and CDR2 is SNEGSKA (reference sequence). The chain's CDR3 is CSARDRALLNYGYTF. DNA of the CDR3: TGCAGTGCCAGAGACAGGGCCCTTCTTAACTATGGCTACACCTTC.

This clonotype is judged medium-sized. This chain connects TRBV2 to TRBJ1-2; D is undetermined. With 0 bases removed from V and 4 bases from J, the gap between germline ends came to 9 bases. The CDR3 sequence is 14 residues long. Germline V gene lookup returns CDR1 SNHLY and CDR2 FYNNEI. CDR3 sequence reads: CASSEASQVYGYTF. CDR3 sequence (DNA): TGTGCCAGCAGTGAAGCATCCCAGGTCTATGGCTACACCTTC.

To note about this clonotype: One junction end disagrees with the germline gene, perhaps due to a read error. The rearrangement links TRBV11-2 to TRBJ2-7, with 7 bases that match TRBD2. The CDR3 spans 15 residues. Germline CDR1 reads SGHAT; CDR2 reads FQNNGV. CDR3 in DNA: TGTGCCAGCAGTCCACCAGGCGGGAGCTCCCACGAGCAGTACTTC. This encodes CASSPPGGSSHEQYF. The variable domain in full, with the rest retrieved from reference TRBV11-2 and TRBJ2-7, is EAGVAQSPRYKIIEKRQSVAFWCNPISGHATLYWYQQILGQGPKLLIQFQNNGVVDDSQLPKDRFSAERLKGVDSTLKIQPAKLEDSAVYLCASSPPGGSSHEQYFGPGTRLTVT.

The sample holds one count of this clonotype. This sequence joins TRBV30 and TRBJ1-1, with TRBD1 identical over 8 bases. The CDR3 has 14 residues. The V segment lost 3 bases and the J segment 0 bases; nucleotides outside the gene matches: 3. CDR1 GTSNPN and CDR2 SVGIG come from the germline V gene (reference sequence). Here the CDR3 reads CAWSPGGLNTEAFF. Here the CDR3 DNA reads TGTGCCTGGAGCCCAGGGGGCCTGAACACTGAAGCTTTCTTT.

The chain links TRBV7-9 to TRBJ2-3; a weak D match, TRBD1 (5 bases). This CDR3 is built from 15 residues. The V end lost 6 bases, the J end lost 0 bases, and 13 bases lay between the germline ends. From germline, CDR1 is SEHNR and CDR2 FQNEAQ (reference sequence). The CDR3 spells CASSRIRASTDTQYF. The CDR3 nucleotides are TGTGCCAGCAGTCGAATCAGGGCCAGCACAGATACGCAGTATTTT.

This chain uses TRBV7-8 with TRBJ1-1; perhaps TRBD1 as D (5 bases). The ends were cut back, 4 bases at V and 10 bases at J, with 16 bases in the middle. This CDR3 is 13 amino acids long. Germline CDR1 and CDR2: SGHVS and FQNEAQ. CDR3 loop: CASSYRQTEGAFF. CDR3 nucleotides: TGTGCCAGCAGCTATAGACAGACCGAGGGAGCTTTCTTT. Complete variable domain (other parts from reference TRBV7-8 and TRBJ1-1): GAGVSQSPRYKVAKRGQDVALRCDPISGHVSLFWYQQALGQGPEFLTYFQNEAQLDKSGLPSDRFFAERPEGSVSTLKIQRTQQEDSAVYLCASSYRQTEGAFFGQGTRLTVV.

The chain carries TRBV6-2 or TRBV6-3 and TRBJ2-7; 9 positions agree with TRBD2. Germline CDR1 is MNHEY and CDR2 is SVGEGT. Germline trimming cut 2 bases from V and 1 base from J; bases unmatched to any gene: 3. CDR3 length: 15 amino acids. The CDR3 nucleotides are TGTGCCAGCAGTTACGGCCTAGCGGGATCCTACGAGCAGTACTTC. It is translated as CASSYGLAGSYEQYF.

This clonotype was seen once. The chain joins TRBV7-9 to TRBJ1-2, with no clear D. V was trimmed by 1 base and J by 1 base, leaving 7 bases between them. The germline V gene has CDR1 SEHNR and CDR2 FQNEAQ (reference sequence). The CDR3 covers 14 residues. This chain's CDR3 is CASSLVPVNYGYTF. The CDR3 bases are TGTGCCAGCAGCTTAGTTCCCGTTAACTATGGCTACACCTTC. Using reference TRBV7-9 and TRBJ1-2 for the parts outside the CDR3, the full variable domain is DTGVSQNPRHKITKRGQNVTFRCDPISEHNRLYWYRQTLGQGPEFLTYFQNEAQLEKSRLLSDRFSAERPKGSFSTLEIQRTEQGDSAMYLCASSLVPVNYGYTFGSGTRLTVV.

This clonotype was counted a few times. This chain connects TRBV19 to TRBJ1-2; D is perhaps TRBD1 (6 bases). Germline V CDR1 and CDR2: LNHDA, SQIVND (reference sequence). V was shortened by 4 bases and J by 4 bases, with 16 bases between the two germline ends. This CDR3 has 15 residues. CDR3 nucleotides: TGTGCCAGTAGTAGCCCAAGGGGGGACGTCTATGGCTACACCTTC. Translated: CASSSPRGDVYGYTF.

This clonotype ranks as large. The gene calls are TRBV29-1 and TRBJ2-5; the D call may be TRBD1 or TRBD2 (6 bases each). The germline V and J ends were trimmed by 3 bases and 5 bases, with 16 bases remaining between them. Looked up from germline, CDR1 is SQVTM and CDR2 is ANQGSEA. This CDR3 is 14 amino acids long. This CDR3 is CSVDRGASPETQYF. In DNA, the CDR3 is TGCAGCGTTGATAGGGGGGCCTCTCCGGAGACCCAGTACTTC.

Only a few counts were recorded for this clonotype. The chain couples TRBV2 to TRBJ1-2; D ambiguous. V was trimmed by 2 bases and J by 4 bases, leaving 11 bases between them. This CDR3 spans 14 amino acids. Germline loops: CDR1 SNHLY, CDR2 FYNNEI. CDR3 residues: CASSEIGGGYGYTF. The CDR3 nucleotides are TGTGCCAGCAGTGAAATAGGCGGCGGCTATGGCTACACCTTC.

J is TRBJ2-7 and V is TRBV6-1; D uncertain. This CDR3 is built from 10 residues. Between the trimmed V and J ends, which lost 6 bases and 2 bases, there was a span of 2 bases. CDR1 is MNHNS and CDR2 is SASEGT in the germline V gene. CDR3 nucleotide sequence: TGTGCCAGCAGGGCCTACGAGCAGTACTTC. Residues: CASRAYEQYF.

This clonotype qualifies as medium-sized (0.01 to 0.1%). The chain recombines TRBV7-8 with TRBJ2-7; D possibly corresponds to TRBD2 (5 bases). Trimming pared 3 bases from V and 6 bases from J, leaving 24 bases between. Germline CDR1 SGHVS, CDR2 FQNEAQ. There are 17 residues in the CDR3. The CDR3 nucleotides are TGTGCCAGCAGCTTTGCCGTGGACTCTCCAAACCTCTTCGAGCAGTACTTC. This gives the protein CASSFAVDSPNLFEQYF.

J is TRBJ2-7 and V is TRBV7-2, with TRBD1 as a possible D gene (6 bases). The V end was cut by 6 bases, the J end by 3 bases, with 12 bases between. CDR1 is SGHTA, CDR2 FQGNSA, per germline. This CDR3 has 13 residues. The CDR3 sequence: CASSPRGGYEQYF. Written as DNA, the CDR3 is TGTGCCAGCAGTCCACGAGGGGGCTACGAGCAGTACTTC.

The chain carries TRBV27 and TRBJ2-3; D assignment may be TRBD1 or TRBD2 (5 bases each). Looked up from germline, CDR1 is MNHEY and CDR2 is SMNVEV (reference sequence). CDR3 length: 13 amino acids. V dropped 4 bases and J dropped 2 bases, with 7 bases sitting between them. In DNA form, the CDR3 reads TGTGCCAGCAGTTCAGGGACCACAGATACGCAGTATTTT. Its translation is CASSSGTTDTQYF.